Listed below are T cell receptor beta chains from one sample, sequenced in a study of T-cell reconstitution after alpha-beta-depleted transplantation in children. TCRdb ran MiXCR on the PCR reads and lists one entry per CDR3 protein. This table holds under 250,000 distinct CDR3 sequences, roughly a quarter found once. Source: PBMCs, mostly from graft donor cells, taken 360 days after TCRalphabeta/CD19-depleted stem cell transplant. Receptor source: a female patient between 2 and 15 years old who had a stem cell transplant for congenital amegakaryocytic thrombocytopenia, so the T cells may come from the graft donor. The CDR3 runs from the conserved cysteine through the conserved F or W. A D gene is named only where the DNA matches it firmly. For some rows the clone size is stated as once, few or many, or as a class when expanded; others skip it.

TRBJ1-4 | few | . | TRBV12-3/TRBV12-4 | TGTGCCAGCAGTTTCTCGGGGGAGTGGGAAAAACTGTTTTTT | CASSFSGEWEKLFF
TRBJ2-3 | few | . | TRBV19 | TGTCGTTCGAGAAGTAGGGGAGCCGAAGACCGAGATACGCAGTATTTT | CRSRSRGAEDRDTQYF
TRBJ1-1 | . | . | TRBV4-1 | TGCGCCAGCAGCCAAGATCGGGGCTCTGCGAACACTGAAGCTTTCTTT | CASSQDRGSANTEAFF
TRBJ2-5 | few | . | TRBV29-1 | TGCAGCGTTCCGGATGTTGCCGAGTGGGAGACCCAGTACTTC | CSVPDVAEWETQYF
TRBJ2-2 | . | TRBD1 | TRBV19 | TGTGCCAGTAGTGACAGGGGGGGGTTCTCGAACACCGGGGAGCTGTTTTTT | CASSDRGGFSNTGELFF
TRBJ2-2 | . | TRBD1 | TRBV5-1 | TGCGCCAGCAGCGGTACCGGGACAGGGAGTTTCGGGGAGCTGTTTTTT | CASSGTGTGSFGELFF
TRBJ2-6 | . | . | TRBV11-2 | TGTGCCAGCAGCTTAGTTGGGGCCAACGTCCTGACTTTC | CASSLVGANVLTF
TRBJ1-3 | . | . | TRBV12-3/TRBV12-4 | TGTGCCAGCAGTTTTGGAACAGGCCACTCTGGAAACACCATATATTTT | CASSFGTGHSGNTIYF
TRBJ1-1 | . | . | TRBV29-1 | TGCAGCGTTCTCTTTTCGTCCTGGGGTCGGATGAACACTGAAGCTTTCTTT | CSVLFSSWGRMNTEAFF
TRBJ2-5 | . | TRBD1 | TRBV2 | TGTGCCAGCGCCCGGGACAGCCAAGAGACCCAGTACTTC | CASARDSQETQYF
TRBJ2-5 | . | TRBD1 | TRBV27 | TGTGCCAGCAGTTCCCCCTTCAGCAGGGGGCGGGTTGAGACCCAGTACTTC | CASSSPFSRGRVETQYF
TRBJ2-3 | many | TRBD1 | TRBV28 | TGTGCCAGCCGGGACAGGGGCACAGATACGCAGTATTTT | CASRDRGTDTQYF
TRBJ1-2 | few | . | TRBV30 | TGTGCCTGGAGTGTCAAGGGCCTGGAGTATGGCTACACCTTC | CAWSVKGLEYGYTF
TRBJ2-2 | many | TRBD2 | TRBV4-2 | TGTGCCAGCAGCCAACGACCGACTAGCGGCACCGGGGAGCTGTTTTTT | CASSQRPTSGTGELFF
TRBJ2-1 | . | . | TRBV5-1 | TGCGCCAGCAGCTTGGAGTCCTACAATGAGCAGTTCTTC | CASSLESYNEQFF
TRBJ1-2 | . | TRBD1 | TRBV20-1 | TGCAGTGCTAGGAGGGATCGGACAGGGGGCGCGGTGAAAGGCTACACCTTC | CSARRDRTGGAVKGYTF
TRBJ2-1 | . | . | TRBV12-3/TRBV12-4 | TGTGCCAGCAATCCCGGCGTGGGGTCCAATGAGCAGTTCTTC | CASNPGVGSNEQFF